This TCR beta chain was obtained from a study of beta chain features in type 1 diabetes. Reverse transcribing all isolated RNA meant expressed TCRB transcripts were sequenced. The protocol was immunoSEQ multiplex PCR, while the TCRdb copy is restricted to in-frame clones and leaves out a portion. Seen here are hundreds of thousands of clones, roughly 12% observed once, and the top ten hold 0.017%. The germline V gene encodes CDR1 GTSNPN and CDR2 SVGIG (reference sequence). The V and J ends lost 7 bases and 5 bases respectively, with 15 bases between them. This CDR3 spans 12 amino acids. This clone was seen repeatedly, ten times or more.

The rearrangement joins TRBV30 to TRBJ2-7; the D gene is possibly TRBD1 (6 bases). The clonotype originates from a man between 18 and 29 years old in good health. The sequenced sample consisted of naive CD4+ T cells from blood. This chain's CDR3 is CAYGQLSHEQYF. The CDR3 region has the DNA TGTGCCTATGGACAGTTGTCCCACGAGCAGTACTTC.